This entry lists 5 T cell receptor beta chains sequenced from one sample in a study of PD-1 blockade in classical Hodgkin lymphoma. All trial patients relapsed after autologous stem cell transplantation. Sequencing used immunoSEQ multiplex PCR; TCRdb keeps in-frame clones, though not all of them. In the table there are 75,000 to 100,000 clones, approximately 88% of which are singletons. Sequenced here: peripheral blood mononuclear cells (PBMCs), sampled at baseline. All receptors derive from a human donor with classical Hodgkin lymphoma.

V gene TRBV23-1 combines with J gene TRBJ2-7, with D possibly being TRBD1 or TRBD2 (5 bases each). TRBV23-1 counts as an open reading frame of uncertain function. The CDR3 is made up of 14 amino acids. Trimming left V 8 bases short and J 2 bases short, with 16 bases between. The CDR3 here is CASGLGRTTYEQYF. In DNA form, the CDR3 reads TGCGCCAGCGGCCTGGGACGGACAACCTACGAGCAGTACTTC.

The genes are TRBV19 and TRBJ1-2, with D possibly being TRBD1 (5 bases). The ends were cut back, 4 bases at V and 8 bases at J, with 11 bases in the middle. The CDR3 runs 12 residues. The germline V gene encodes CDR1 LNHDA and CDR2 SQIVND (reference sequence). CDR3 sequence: CASSSPQGGYTF. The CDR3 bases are TGTGCCAGTAGTAGCCCCCAGGGCGGCTACACCTTC. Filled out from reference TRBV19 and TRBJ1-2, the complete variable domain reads DGGITQSPKYLFRKEGQNVTLSCEQNLNHDAMYWYRQDPGQGLRLIYYSQIVNDFQKGDIAEGYSVSREKKESFPLTVTSAQKNPTAFYLCASSSPQGGYTFGSGTRLTVV.

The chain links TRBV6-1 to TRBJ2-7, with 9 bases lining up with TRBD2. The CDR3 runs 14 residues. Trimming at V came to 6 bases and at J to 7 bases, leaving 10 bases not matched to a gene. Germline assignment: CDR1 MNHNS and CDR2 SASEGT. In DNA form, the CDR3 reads TGTGCCAGCAGCAGACCGGGACTAGCAGAGGAGCAGTACTTC. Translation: CASSRPGLAEEQYF.

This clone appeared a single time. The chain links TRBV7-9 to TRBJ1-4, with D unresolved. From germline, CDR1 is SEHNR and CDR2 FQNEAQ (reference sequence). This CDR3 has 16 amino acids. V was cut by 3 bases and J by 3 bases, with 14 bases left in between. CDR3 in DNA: TGTGCCAGCAGCTTGTATCGGGGAGTACCTAATGAAAAACTGTTTTTT. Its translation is CASSLYRGVPNEKLFF.

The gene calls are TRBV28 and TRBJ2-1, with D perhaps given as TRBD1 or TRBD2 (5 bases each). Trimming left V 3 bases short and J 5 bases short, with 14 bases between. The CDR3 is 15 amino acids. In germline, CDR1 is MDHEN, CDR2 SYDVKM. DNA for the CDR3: TGTGCCAGCAGTTTGAGGGGCCGTCCCCACAATGAGCAGTTCTTC. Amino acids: CASSLRGRPHNEQFF.